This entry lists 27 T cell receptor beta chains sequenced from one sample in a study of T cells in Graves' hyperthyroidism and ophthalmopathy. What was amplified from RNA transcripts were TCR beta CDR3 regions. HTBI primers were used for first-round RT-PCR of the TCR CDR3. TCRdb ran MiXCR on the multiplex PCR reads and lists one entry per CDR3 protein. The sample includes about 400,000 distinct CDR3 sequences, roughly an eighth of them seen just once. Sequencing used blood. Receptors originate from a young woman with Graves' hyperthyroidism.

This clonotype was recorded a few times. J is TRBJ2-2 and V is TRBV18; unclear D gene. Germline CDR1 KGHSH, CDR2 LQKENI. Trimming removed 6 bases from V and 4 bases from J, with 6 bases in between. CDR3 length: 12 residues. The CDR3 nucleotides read TGTGCCAGCTCGCCCCTCACCGGGGAGCTGTTTTTT. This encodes CASSPLTGELFF.

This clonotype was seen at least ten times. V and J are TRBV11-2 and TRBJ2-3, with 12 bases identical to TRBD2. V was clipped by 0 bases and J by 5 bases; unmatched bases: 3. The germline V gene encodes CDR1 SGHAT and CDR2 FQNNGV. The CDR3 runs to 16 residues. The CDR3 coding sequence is TGTGCCAGCAGCTTAGATCTAGCGGGAGGGCAAGATACGCAGTATTTT. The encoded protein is CASSLDLAGGQDTQYF.

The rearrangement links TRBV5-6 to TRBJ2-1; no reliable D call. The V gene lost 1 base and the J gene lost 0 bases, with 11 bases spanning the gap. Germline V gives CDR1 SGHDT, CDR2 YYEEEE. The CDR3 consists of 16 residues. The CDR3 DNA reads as TGTGCCAGCAGCTTGTATTTGCTCGCCTCCTACAATGAGCAGTTCTTC. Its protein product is CASSLYLLASYNEQFF.

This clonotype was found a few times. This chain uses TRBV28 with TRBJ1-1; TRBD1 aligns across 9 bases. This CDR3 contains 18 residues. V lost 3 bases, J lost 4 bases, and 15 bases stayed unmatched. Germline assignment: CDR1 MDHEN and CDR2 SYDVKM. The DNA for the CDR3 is TGTGCCAGCAGTTTCTTTCACAGGGGGCGCTTTTTATCCACTGAAGCTTTCTTT. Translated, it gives CASSFFHRGRFLSTEAFF.

CDR3 sequence: CASSFTGTGDNEQYF. The CDR3 DNA reads as TGCGCCAGCAGCTTCACCGGGACAGGGGACAACGAGCAGTACTTC. The chain recombines TRBV5-1 with TRBJ2-7; TRBD1 agrees at 10 bases. Germline V gives CDR1 SGHRS, CDR2 YFSETQ. The ends lost 2 bases at V and 5 bases at J; junction bases unmatched: 7. The CDR3 runs 15 residues.

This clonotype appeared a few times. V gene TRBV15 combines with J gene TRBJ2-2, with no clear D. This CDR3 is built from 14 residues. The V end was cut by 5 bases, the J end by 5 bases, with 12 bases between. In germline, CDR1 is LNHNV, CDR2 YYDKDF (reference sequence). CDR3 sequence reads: CATSASTLTGELFF. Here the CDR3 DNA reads TGTGCCACCAGCGCCTCGACCCTAACCGGGGAGCTGTTTTTT.

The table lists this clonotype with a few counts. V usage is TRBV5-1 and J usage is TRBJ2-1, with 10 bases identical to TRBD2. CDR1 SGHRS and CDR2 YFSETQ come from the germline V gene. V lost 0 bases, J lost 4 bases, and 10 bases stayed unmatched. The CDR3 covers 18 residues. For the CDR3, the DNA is TGCGCCAGCAGCTTGGAGCCCCTAGCGGGAGCCGTTTACAATGAGCAGTTCTTC. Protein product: CASSLEPLAGAVYNEQFF.

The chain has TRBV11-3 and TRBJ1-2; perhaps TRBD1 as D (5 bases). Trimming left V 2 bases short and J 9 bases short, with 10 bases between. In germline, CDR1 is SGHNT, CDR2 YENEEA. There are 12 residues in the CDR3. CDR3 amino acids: CASSLSGESYTF. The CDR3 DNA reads TGTGCCAGCAGCTTATCGGGGGAGAGCTACACCTTC.

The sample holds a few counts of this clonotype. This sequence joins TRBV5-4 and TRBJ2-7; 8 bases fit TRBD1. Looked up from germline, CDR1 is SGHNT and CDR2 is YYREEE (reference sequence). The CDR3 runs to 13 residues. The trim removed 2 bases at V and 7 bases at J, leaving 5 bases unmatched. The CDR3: CASSFGQGGEQYF. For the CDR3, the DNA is TGTGCCAGCAGCTTTGGACAGGGCGGGGAGCAGTACTTC.

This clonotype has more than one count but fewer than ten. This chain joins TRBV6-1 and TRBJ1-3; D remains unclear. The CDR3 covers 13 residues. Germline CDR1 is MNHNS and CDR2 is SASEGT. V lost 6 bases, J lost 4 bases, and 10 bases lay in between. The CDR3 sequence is CASSSIQGNTIYF. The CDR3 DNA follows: TGTGCCAGCAGCTCCATACAAGGAAACACCATATATTTT.

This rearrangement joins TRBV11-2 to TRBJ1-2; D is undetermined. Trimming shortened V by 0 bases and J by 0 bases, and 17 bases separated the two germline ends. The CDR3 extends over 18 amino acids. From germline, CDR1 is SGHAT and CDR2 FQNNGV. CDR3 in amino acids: CASSLDKLGIIANYGYTF. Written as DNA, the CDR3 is TGTGCCAGCAGCTTAGATAAGCTTGGGATTATAGCTAACTATGGCTACACCTTC. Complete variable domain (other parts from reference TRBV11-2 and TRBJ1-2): EAGVAQSPRYKIIEKRQSVAFWCNPISGHATLYWYQQILGQGPKLLIQFQNNGVVDDSQLPKDRFSAERLKGVDSTLKIQPAKLEDSAVYLCASSLDKLGIIANYGYTFGSGTRLTVV.

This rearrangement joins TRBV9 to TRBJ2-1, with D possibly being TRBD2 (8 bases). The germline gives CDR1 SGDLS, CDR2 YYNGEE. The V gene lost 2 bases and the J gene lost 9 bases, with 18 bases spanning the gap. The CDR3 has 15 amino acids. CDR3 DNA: TGTGCCAGCAGCGTCCGGTCGGGAGGGGGCAGTGAGCAGTTCTTC. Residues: CASSVRSGGGSEQFF.

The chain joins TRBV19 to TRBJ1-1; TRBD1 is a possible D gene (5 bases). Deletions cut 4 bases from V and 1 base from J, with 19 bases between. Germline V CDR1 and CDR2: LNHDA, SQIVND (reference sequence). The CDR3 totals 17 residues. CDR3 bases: TGTGCCAGTAGTAGACACGCCGGGGGGAGGACGAACACTGAAGCTTTCTTT. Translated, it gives CASSRHAGGRTNTEAFF.

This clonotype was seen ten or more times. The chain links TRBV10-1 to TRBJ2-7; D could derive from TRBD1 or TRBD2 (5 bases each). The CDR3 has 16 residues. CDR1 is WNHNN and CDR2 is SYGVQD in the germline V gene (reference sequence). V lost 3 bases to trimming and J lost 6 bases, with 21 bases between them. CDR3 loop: CASSDPHRDDGREQYF. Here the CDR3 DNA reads TGCGCCAGCAGTGACCCTCACCGGGACGATGGCCGCGAGCAGTACTTC.

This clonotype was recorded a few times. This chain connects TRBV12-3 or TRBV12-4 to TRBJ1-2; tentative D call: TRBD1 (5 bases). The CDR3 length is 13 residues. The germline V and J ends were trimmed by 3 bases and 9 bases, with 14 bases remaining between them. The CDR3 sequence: CASSLSRDHRYTF. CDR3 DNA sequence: TGTGCCAGCAGTTTGAGCAGGGATCATCGCTACACCTTC.

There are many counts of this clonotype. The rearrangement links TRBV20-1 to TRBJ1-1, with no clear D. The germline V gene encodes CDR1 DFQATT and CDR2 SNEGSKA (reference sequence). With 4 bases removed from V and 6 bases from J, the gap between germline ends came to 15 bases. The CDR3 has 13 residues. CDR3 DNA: TGCAGTGCTAAGATAGGGCACATGGCTGAAGCTTTCTTT. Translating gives CSAKIGHMAEAFF.

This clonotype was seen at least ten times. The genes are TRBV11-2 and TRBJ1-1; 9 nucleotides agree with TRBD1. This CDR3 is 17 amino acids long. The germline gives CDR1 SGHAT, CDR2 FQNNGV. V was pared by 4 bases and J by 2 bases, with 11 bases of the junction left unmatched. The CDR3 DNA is TGTGCCAGCAGCTCCACTACCGGGACAGGGTACAACACTGAAGCTTTCTTT. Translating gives CASSSTTGTGYNTEAFF.

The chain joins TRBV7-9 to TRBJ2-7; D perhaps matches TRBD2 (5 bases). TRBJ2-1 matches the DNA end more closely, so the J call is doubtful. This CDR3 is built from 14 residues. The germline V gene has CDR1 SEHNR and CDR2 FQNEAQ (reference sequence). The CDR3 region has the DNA TGTGCCAGCAGCTTAGAAGGACTCACCTACGAGCAGTTCTTC. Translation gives CASSLEGLTYEQFF.

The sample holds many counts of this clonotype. The CDR3 DNA reads as TGTGCCAGCAGTTACTCGACAGGAGGTGAAAAACTGTTTTTT. It specifies CASSYSTGGEKLFF. The chain has TRBV6-5 and TRBJ1-4, with D perhaps matching TRBD1 (6 bases). The CDR3 totals 14 residues. Per the germline V gene, CDR1 is MNHEY and CDR2 is SVGAGI. V shed 0 bases and J shed 7 bases, with 9 bases lying between them.

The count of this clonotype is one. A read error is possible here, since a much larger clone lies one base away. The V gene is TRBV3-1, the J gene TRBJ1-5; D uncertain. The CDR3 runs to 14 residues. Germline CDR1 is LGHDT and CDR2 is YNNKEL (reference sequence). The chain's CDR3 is CASSQEDSDQPQHF. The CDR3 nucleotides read TGTGCCAGCAGCCAAGAGGATAGCGATCAGCCCCAGCATTTT. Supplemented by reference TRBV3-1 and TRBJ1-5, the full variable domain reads DTAVSQTPKYLVTQMGNDKSIKCEQNLGHDTMYWYKQDSKKFLKIMFSYNNKELIINETVPNRFSPKSPDKAHLNLHINSLELGDSAVYFCASSQEDSDQPQHFGDGTRLSIL.

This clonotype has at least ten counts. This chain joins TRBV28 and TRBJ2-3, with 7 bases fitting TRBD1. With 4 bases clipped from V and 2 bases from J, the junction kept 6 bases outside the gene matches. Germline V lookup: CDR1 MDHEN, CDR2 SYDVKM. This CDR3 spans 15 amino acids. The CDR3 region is CASSSGQDNTDTQYF. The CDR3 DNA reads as TGTGCCAGCAGTTCAGGACAGGATAACACAGATACGCAGTATTTT.

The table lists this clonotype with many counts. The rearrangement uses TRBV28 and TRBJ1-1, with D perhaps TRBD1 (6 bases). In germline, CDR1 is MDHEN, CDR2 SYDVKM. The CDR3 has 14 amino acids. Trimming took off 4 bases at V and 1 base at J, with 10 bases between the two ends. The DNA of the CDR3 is TGTGCCAGCAGTTCTTTGACAGGGAACACTGAAGCTTTCTTT. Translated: CASSSLTGNTEAFF.

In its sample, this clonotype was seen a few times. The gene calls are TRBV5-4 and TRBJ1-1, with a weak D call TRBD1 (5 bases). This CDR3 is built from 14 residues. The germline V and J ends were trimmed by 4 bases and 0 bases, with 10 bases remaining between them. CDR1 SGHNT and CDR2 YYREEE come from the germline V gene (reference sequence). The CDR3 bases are TGTGCCAGCAGCAAGGACACTTTGAACACTGAAGCTTTCTTT. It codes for CASSKDTLNTEAFF. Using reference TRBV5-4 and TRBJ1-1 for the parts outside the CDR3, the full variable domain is ETGVTQSPTHLIKTRGQQVTLRCSSQSGHNTVSWYQQALGQGPQFIFQYYREEENGRGNFPPRFSGLQFPNYSSELNVNALELDDSALYLCASSKDTLNTEAFFGQGTRLTVV.

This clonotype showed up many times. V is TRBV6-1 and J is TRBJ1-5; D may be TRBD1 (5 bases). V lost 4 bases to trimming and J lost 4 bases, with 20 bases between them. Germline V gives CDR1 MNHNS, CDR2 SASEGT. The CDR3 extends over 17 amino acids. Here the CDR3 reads CASSVIQGALRNQPQHF. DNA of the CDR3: TGTGCCAGCAGTGTCATCCAAGGGGCCTTGAGGAATCAGCCCCAGCATTTT.

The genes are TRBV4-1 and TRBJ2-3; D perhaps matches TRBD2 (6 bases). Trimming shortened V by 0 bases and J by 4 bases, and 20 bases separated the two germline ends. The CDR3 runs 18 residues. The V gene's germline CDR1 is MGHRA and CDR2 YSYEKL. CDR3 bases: TGCGCCAGCAGCCAAGATCGAGGGCGAGCGGCTAGCGCAGATACGCAGTATTTT. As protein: CASSQDRGRAASADTQYF.

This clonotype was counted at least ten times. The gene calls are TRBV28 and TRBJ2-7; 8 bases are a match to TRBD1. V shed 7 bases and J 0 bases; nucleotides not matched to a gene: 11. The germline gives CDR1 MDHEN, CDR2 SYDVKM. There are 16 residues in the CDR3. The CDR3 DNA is TGTGCCAGCACCTTGGGACAGGTATATAGCTCCTACGAGCAGTACTTC. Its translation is CASTLGQVYSSYEQYF.

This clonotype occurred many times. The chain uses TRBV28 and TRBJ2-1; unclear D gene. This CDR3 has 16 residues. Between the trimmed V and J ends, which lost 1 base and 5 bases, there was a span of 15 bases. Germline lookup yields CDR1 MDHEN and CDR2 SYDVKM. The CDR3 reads CASSLLALSVHNEQFF. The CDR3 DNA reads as TGTGCCAGCAGTTTATTGGCGTTGAGTGTACACAATGAGCAGTTCTTC.